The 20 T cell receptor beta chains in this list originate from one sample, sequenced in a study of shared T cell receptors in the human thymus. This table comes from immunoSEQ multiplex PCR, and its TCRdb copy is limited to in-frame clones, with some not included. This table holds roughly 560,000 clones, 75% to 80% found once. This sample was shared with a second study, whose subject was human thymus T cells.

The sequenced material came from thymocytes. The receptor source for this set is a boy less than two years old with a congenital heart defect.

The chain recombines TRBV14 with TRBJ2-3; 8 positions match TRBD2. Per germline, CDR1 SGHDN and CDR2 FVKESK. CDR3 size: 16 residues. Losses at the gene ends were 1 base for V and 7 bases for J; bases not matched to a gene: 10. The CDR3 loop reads CASSQGPGGRVYTQYF. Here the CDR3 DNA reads TGTGCCAGCAGCCAAGGGCCGGGGGGGAGGGTCTATACGCAGTATTTT.

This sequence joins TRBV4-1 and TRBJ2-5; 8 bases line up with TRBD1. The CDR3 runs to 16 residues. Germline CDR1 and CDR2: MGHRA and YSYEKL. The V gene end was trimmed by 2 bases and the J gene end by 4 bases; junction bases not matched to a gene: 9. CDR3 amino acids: CASSQRLGRGRETQYF. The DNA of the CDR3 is TGCGCCAGCAGCCAACGCCTGGGCAGGGGGCGAGAGACCCAGTACTTC.

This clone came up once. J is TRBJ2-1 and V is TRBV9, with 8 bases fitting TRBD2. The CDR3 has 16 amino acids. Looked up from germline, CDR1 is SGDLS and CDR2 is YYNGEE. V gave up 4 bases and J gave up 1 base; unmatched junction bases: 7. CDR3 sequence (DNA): TGTGCCAGCAGCCTCGGGGGGGAGGGGTCCTACAATGAGCAGTTCTTC. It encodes CASSLGGEGSYNEQFF.

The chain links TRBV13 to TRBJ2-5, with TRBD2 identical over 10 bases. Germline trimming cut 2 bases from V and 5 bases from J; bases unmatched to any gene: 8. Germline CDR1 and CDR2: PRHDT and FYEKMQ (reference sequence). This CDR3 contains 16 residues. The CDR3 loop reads CASSLRLAGDGETQYF. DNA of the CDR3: TGTGCCAGCAGCTTAAGGCTAGCGGGAGATGGTGAGACCCAGTACTTC.

The CDR3 nucleotides read TGTGCCTCCGAGGCAGGGGTCTTCTCTAGCGGGAGGTACGAGCAGTACTTC. Translated, it gives CASEAGVFSSGRYEQYF. The V call is TRBV11-1, the J call TRBJ2-7; 11 nucleotides agree with TRBD2. The CDR3 length is 17 residues. Germline loops: CDR1 SGHAT, CDR2 FQDESV (reference sequence). The V segment lost 11 bases and the J segment 4 bases; nucleotides outside the gene matches: 19.

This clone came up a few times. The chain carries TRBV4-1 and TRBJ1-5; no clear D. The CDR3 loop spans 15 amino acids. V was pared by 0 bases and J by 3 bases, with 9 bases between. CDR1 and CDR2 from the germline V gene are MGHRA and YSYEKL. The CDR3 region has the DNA TGCGCCAGCAGCCAAGATGGGAGGAACAATCAGCCCCAGCATTTT. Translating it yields CASSQDGRNNQPQHF.

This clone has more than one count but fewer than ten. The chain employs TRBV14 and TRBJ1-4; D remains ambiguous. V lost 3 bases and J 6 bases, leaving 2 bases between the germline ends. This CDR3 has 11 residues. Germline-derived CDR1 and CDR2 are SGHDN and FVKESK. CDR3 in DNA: TGTGCCAGCAGCCACGATGAAAAACTGTTTTTT. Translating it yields CASSHDEKLFF.

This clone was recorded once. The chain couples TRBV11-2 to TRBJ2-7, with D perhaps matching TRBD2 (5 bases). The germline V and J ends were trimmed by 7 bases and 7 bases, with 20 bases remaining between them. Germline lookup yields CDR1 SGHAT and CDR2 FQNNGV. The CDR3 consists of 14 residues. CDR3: CASKAALRLGEQYF. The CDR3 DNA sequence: TGTGCCAGCAAAGCGGCCCTACGACTGGGGGAGCAGTACTTC.

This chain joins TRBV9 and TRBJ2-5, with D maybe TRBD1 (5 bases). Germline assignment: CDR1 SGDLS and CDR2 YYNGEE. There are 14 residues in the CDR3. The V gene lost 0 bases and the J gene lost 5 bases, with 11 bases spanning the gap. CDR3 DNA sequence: TGTGCCAGCAGCGTAGGGAGCAGGGCCGAGACCCAGTACTTC. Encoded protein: CASSVGSRAETQYF.

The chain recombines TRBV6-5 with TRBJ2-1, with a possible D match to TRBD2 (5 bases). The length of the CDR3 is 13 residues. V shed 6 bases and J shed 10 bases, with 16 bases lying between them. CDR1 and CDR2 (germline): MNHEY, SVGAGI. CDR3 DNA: TGTGCCAGCAGCCCTGGACCGAGAGGGGAGCAGTTCTTC. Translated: CASSPGPRGEQFF.

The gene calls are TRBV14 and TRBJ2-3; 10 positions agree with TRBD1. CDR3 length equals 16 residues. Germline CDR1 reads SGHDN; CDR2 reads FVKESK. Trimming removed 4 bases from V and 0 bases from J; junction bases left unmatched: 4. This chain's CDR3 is CASSRDRGLSTDTQYF. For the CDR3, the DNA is TGTGCCAGCAGCCGGGACAGGGGACTAAGCACAGATACGCAGTATTTT.

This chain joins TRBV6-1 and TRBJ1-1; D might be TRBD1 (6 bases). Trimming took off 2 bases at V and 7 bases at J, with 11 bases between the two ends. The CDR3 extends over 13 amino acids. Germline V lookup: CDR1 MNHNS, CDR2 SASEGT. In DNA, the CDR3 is TGTGCCAGCAGTGAAATAAGACAGGATGAAGCTTTCTTT. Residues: CASSEIRQDEAFF.

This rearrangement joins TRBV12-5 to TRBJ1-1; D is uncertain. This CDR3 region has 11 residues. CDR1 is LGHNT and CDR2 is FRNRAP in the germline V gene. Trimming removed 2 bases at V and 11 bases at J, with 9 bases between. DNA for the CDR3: TGTGCTAGTGGTTTGCTCCCCCGGGCTTTCTTT. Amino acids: CASGLLPRAFF.

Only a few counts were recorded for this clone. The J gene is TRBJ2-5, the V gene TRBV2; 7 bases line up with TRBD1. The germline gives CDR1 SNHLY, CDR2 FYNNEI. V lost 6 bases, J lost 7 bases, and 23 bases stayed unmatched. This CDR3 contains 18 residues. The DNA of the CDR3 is TGTGCCAGCAGGAAGCTCATTCCGGGACAGCCAACCATCGGGACCCAGTACTTC. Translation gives CASRKLIPGQPTIGTQYF. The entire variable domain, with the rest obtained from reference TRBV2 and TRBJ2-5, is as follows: EPEVTQTPSHQVTQMGQEVILRCVPISNHLYFYWYRQILGQKVEFLVSFYNNEISEKSEIFDDQFSVERPDGSNFTLKIRSTKLEDSAMYFCASRKLIPGQPTIGTQYFGPGTRLLVL.

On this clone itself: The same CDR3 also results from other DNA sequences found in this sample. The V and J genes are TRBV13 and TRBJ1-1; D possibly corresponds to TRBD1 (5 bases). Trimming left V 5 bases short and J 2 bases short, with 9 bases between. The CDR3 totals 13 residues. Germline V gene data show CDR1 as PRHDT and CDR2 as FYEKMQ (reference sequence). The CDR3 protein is CASSPTGNTEAFF. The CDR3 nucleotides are TGTGCCAGCAGCCCTACAGGAAACACTGAAGCTTTCTTT.

The CDR3 region has the DNA TGTGCCAGCAGCCAAGGAGACACCGAAGTAAAACAAGAGACCCAGTACTTC. Translated: CASSQGDTEVKQETQYF. The V call is TRBV14, the J call TRBJ2-5; D remains ambiguous. Germline lookup yields CDR1 SGHDN and CDR2 FVKESK. V gave up 1 base and J gave up 2 bases, with 17 bases separating them. CDR3 length: 17 amino acids.

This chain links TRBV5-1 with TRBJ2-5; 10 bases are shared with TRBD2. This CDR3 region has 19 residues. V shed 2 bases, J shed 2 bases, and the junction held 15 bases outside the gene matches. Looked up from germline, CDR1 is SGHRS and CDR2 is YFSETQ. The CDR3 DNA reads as TGCGCCAGCAGCTTTATTGCCCTAGCGGGAGAACGAGGGCAAGAGACCCAGTACTTC. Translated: CASSFIALAGERGQETQYF. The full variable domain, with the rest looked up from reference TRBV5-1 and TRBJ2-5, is KAGVTQTPRYLIKTRGQQVTLSCSPISGHRSVSWYQQTPGQGLQFLFEYFSETQRNKGNFPGRFSGRQFSNSRSEMNVSTLELGDSALYLCASSFIALAGERGQETQYFGPGTRLLVL.

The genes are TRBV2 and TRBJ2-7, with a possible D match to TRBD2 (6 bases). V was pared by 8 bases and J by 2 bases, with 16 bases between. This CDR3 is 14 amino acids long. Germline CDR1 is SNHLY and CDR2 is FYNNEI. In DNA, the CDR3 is TGTGCCAGCGGGAAGGAGCCGGGGGCCTACGAGCAGTACTTC. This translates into CASGKEPGAYEQYF. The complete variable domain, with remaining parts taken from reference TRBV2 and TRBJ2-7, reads EPEVTQTPSHQVTQMGQEVILRCVPISNHLYFYWYRQILGQKVEFLVSFYNNEISEKSEIFDDQFSVERPDGSNFTLKIRSTKLEDSAMYFCASGKEPGAYEQYFGPGTRLTVT.

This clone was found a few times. In DNA form, the CDR3 reads TGTGCCAGCAGCTTCGGGGACAGGGCAGTGTACGAGCAGTACTTC. Its translation is CASSFGDRAVYEQYF. V and J are TRBV7-8 and TRBJ2-7; 9 bases align to TRBD1. CDR1 is SGHVS, CDR2 FQNEAQ, per germline. This CDR3 comprises 15 residues. The V gene end was trimmed by 3 bases and the J gene end by 4 bases; junction bases not matched to a gene: 7.

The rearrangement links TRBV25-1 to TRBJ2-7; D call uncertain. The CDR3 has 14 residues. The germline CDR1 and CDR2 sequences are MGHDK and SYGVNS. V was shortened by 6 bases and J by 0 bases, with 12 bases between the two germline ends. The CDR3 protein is CASRLTTSSYEQYF. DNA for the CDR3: TGTGCCAGCAGGTTGACAACGAGCTCCTACGAGCAGTACTTC.